A single sample is the source of the 4 T cell receptor beta chains below, sequenced in a study of shared clonotypes between healthy human individuals (dated by TCRdb to 2020 to 2021). Libraries came from the immunoSEQ multiplex PCR assay. TCRdb stores this immuneACCESS table with in-frame sequences only. Part of the clones is absent; in the studies checked, under half of the shortfall reflects unresolved V genes, and no reason is known for the rest. Within this sample are about 2 million clones, with roughly 94% of them counted one time only. The ten largest clones capture roughly 0.13% of the sample. Material: naive CD4+ T cells sorted from blood. The cell subset or site tag for this specimen amounts to: CD45RA+ positively selected. Receptors were obtained from a man younger than 30 in good health.

This clone was counted a single time. This chain connects TRBV9 to TRBJ2-5; D perhaps matches TRBD2 (5 bases). This CDR3 region has 17 residues. Germline CDR1 reads SGDLS; CDR2 reads YYNGEE. The ends were cut back, 0 bases at V and 3 bases at J, with 18 bases in the middle. CDR3 bases: TGTGCCAGCAGCGTAGGGTCGACCGGGCCCGGGGAAGAGACCCAGTACTTC. Protein: CASSVGSTGPGEETQYF.

This chain connects TRBV27 to TRBJ2-1, with D possibly being TRBD2 (7 bases). Per germline, CDR1 MNHEY and CDR2 SMNVEV (reference sequence). The CDR3 covers 16 residues. V lost 4 bases and J lost 1, with 14 bases in between. CDR3 amino acids: CASSWGGGPSYNEQFF. DNA for the CDR3: TGTGCCAGCAGTTGGGGAGGGGGGCCTTCCTACAATGAGCAGTTCTTC.

Note on this clone: Other nucleotide sequences from this sample produce the same CDR3. The genes are TRBV7-3 and TRBJ1-1; TRBD1 is a possible D gene (5 bases). The CDR3 has 13 residues. Germline V gene data show CDR1 as SGHTA and CDR2 as FQGTGA. V lost 5 bases and J lost 5, with 12 bases in between. CDR3 sequence (DNA): TGTGCCAGCAGCACCCGCGGGGGAACTGAAGCTTTCTTT. It codes for CASSTRGGTEAFF.

The chain recombines TRBV11-2 with TRBJ2-5, with 8 bases that match TRBD1. The germline CDR1 and CDR2 sequences are SGHAT and FQNNGV. This CDR3 is 13 amino acids long. Trimming removed 6 bases from V and 5 bases from J; junction bases left unmatched: 5. This CDR3 is CASSPGGGETQYF. For the CDR3, the DNA is TGTGCCAGCAGTCCAGGGGGCGGGGAGACCCAGTACTTC.